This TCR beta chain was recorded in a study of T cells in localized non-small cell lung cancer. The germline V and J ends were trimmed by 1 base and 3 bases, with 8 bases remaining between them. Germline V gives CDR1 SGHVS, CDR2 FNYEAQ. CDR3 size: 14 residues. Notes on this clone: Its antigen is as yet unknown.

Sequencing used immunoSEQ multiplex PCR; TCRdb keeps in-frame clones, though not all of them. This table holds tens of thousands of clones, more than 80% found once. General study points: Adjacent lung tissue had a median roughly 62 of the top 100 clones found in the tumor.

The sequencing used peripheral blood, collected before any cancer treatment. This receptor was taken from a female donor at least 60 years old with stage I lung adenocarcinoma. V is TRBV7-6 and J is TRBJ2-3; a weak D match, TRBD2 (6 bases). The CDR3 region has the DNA TGTGCCAGCAGCTTAGGAGGACTAACAGATACGCAGTATTTT. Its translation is CASSLGGLTDTQYF.